This entry lists 20 T cell receptor beta chains sequenced from one sample in a study of a mutant IDH1 vaccine in newly diagnosed glioma. Time point specified: week 35, safety follow-up. With topical imiquimod, each dose of the vaccine consisted of 300 ug of mutant IDH1 20-mer peptide. Their antigen targets remain unknown. The data were produced by immunoSEQ multiplex PCR, yet TCRdb's version contains in-frame clones alone and is incomplete. The data hold 60,000 to 65,000 clones, with around 84% observed a single time. The sequenced sample was PBMCs, obtained from a glioma patient whose treatment included an IDH1 peptide vaccine. The receptor source for this set is a man aged 25 to 45 with glioma.

This clone was recorded only once. V usage is TRBV13 and J usage is TRBJ1-3, with 8 bases lining up with TRBD1. CDR3 length: 16 residues. V shed 2 bases and J 2 bases; nucleotides not matched to a gene: 5. Germline V CDR1 and CDR2: PRHDT, FYEKMQ (reference sequence). The CDR3 DNA is TGTGCCAGCAGCTTAAGGTCAGGGGGCGCTGGAAACACCATATATTTT. It is translated as CASSLRSGGAGNTIYF.

The chain combines TRBV10-2 with TRBJ1-2; TRBD1 matches at 8 bases. After removal of 5 bases from V and 1 base from J, the junction contained 9 bases not matched to a gene. Germline V gives CDR1 WSHSY, CDR2 SAAADI. The CDR3 covers 16 residues. CDR3 region: CASSYGQGRRNYGYTF. The CDR3 region has the DNA TGCGCCAGCAGTTACGGACAGGGAAGACGTAACTATGGCTACACCTTC.

The chain links TRBV19 to TRBJ1-2; D is unclear. This CDR3 is built from 15 residues. CDR1 LNHDA and CDR2 SQIVND come from the germline V gene (reference sequence). V was shortened by 5 bases and J by 4 bases, with 17 bases between the two germline ends. As DNA, the CDR3 is TGTGCCAGTAGTCCCAAACCGACCGCAAGCTATGGCTACACCTTC. It encodes CASSPKPTASYGYTF.

This clone occurred a few times. This sequence joins TRBV6-1 and TRBJ1-2; TRBD1 matches at 8 bases. This CDR3 has 17 amino acids. V was clipped by 3 bases and J by 4 bases; unmatched bases: 13. Germline CDR1 MNHNS, CDR2 SASEGT. CDR3 sequence reads: CASSDLTGQGQLYGYTF. CDR3 in DNA: TGTGCCAGCAGTGACCTTACCGGACAGGGTCAGCTCTATGGCTACACCTTC.

The rearrangement uses TRBV2 and TRBJ2-1; D gene unclear. The CDR3 runs to 14 residues. Germline V CDR1 and CDR2: SNHLY, FYNNEI. The V and J ends lost 6 bases and 4 bases respectively, with 13 bases between them. In DNA form, the CDR3 reads TGTGCCAGCAGGCAGCTAGACCAGTACAATGAGCAGTTCTTC. Translation: CASRQLDQYNEQFF.

V usage is TRBV18 and J usage is TRBJ1-5, with no clear D. The CDR3 length is 13 residues. CDR1 and CDR2 from the germline V gene are KGHSH and LQKENI. V lost 2 bases and J 4 bases, leaving 6 bases between the germline ends. The CDR3 here is CASSPEENQPQHF. The CDR3 bases are TGTGCCAGCTCACCAGAGGAAAATCAGCCCCAGCATTTT. Using reference TRBV18 and TRBJ1-5 for the parts outside the CDR3, the full variable domain is NAGVMQNPRHLVRRRGQEARLRCSPMKGHSHVYWYRQLPEEGLKFMVYLQKENIIDESGMPKERFSAEFPKEGPSILRIQQVVRGDSAAYFCASSPEENQPQHFGDGTRLSIL.

The chain recombines TRBV5-1 with TRBJ1-1; 8 bases agree with TRBD1. Germline CDR1 reads SGHRS; CDR2 reads YFSETQ. Trimming removed 4 bases from V and 7 bases from J; junction bases left unmatched: 12. There are 15 residues in the CDR3. CDR3 in amino acids: CASSVDNTGGVEAFF. Here the CDR3 DNA reads TGCGCCAGCAGCGTAGACAACACAGGGGGGGTTGAAGCTTTCTTT.

The V call is TRBV30, the J call TRBJ1-3; a possible D gene is TRBD1 (6 bases). This CDR3 is built from 18 residues. Per the germline V gene, CDR1 is GTSNPN and CDR2 is SVGIG (reference sequence). Trimming took off 3 bases at V and 0 bases at J, with 21 bases between the two ends. CDR3 nucleotide sequence: TGTGCCTGGAGAGTCACCCGGGGGGCTTTCAGCTCTGGAAACACCATATATTTT. Protein sequence: CAWRVTRGAFSSGNTIYF.

This rearrangement joins TRBV7-9 to TRBJ2-7; 10 nucleotides match TRBD1. In germline, CDR1 is SEHNR, CDR2 FQNEAQ (reference sequence). This CDR3 region has 17 residues. J lost 5 bases, V lost 4 bases, and 14 bases had no gene match. CDR3 region: CASSSRKAGQGLHEQYF. DNA of the CDR3: TGTGCCAGCAGCTCCCGGAAGGCGGGACAGGGGTTACACGAGCAGTACTTC. The variable domain in full, completed from reference TRBV7-9 and TRBJ2-7, reads DTGVSQNPRHKITKRGQNVTFRCDPISEHNRLYWYRQTLGQGPEFLTYFQNEAQLEKSRLLSDRFSAERPKGSFSTLEIQRTEQGDSAMYLCASSSRKAGQGLHEQYFGPGTRLTVT.

The count of this clone is one. The V and J genes are TRBV4-1 and TRBJ2-7; D possibly corresponds to TRBD1 (6 bases). Germline assignment: CDR1 MGHRA and CDR2 YSYEKL. The CDR3 is 21 amino acids. V was pared by 6 bases and J by 4 bases, with 37 bases between. The CDR3 spells CASSRAGTKTGTRIKLYEQYF. CDR3 DNA sequence: TGCGCCAGCAGTCGCGCAGGGACAAAAACCGGGACCAGGATCAAACTTTACGAGCAGTACTTC.

The chain employs TRBV29-1 and TRBJ1-3, with D hard to call. The CDR3 length is 11 residues. The V gene lost 4 bases and the J gene lost 3 bases, with 4 bases spanning the gap. Germline CDR1 SQVTM, CDR2 ANQGSEA. The CDR3 DNA is TGCAGCGTTGTGGGTGGAAACACCATATATTTT. Protein product: CSVVGGNTIYF.

This chain uses TRBV18 with TRBJ2-7, with 9 bases fitting TRBD1. CDR1 is KGHSH, CDR2 LQKENI, per germline. The CDR3 is 15 residues long. V was clipped by 1 base and J by 3 bases; unmatched bases: 4. CDR3 sequence: CASSPQGQGYYEQYF. CDR3 DNA sequence: TGTGCCAGCTCACCACAGGGACAGGGCTACTACGAGCAGTACTTC.

The V gene is TRBV12-5, the J gene TRBJ2-7; 7 bases are shared with TRBD2. Germline loops: CDR1 LGHNT, CDR2 FRNRAP. This CDR3 comprises 18 residues. Losses at the gene ends were 6 bases for V and 0 bases for J; bases not matched to a gene: 17. The CDR3 protein is CASGPPLGGTWCSYEQYF. In DNA, the CDR3 is TGTGCTAGTGGCCCCCCTTTGGGAGGGACGTGGTGCTCCTACGAGCAGTACTTC.

CDR3 sequence (DNA): TGTGCCAGCAGCTTAGGACAGGGGGCGCGAGAGACCCAGTACTTC. This codes for CASSLGQGARETQYF. The V call is TRBV7-7, the J call TRBJ2-5; 10 nucleotides agree with TRBD1. Germline CDR1 is SSHAT and CDR2 is FNYEAQ (reference sequence). The CDR3 is 15 amino acids. The J segment lost 4 bases and the V segment lost 1 base, leaving 3 bases of the junction unmatched.

This rearrangement joins TRBV5-1 to TRBJ1-1; D call uncertain. Between the trimmed V and J ends, which lost 0 bases and 1 base, there was a span of 7 bases. CDR1 is SGHRS and CDR2 is YFSETQ in the germline V gene. The CDR3 runs 14 residues. CDR3 loop: CASSLEHANTEAFF. In DNA, the CDR3 is TGCGCCAGCAGCTTGGAACACGCGAACACTGAAGCTTTCTTT.

A word on this clone: No DNA is shown, since the ends of the CDR3 on it are uncertain; the CDR3 is the one TCRdb lists. V is TRBV21-1 and J is TRBJ2-3; TRBD1 is taken as the D call from the table, unchecked against the DNA. TRBV21-1 constitutes a pseudogene. Counting both end residues, the CDR3 totals 14 amino acids. CDR3 sequence reads: CASSVGTGANTQYF.

The J gene is TRBJ1-3, the V gene TRBV5-4, with unresolved D. Between the trimmed V and J ends, which lost 0 bases and 0 bases, there was a span of 7 bases. The CDR3 runs to 15 residues. In germline, CDR1 is SGHNT, CDR2 YYREEE (reference sequence). The CDR3 sequence: CASSLDPASGNTIYF. CDR3 DNA sequence: TGTGCCAGCAGCTTGGACCCTGCCTCTGGAAACACCATATATTTT. The full variable domain, in which reference TRBV5-4 and TRBJ1-3 provide the parts outside the CDR3, is ETGVTQSPTHLIKTRGQQVTLRCSSQSGHNTVSWYQQALGQGPQFIFQYYREEENGRGNFPPRFSGLQFPNYSSELNVNALELDDSALYLCASSLDPASGNTIYFGEGSWLTVV.

This chain links TRBV10-2 with TRBJ1-1, with D hard to call. V gave up 2 bases and J gave up 5 bases, with 9 bases separating them. The CDR3 totals 13 residues. Germline lookup yields CDR1 WSHSY and CDR2 SAAADI. CDR3 sequence reads: CASSELQETEAFF. In DNA form, the CDR3 reads TGCGCCAGCAGTGAGCTTCAGGAAACTGAAGCTTTCTTT.

V is TRBV20-1 and J is TRBJ2-5; D is unresolved. This CDR3 is built from 10 residues. Trimming cost V 2 bases and J 4 bases, with 2 bases left between them. Germline loops: CDR1 DFQATT, CDR2 SNEGSKA (reference sequence). This chain's CDR3 is CSARTETQYF. Written as DNA, the CDR3 is TGCAGTGCTAGAACAGAGACCCAGTACTTC.

CDR3 residues: CASGLVPVSGESVYGYTF. CDR3 DNA: TGTGCTAGTGGTTTGGTACCGGTATCAGGGGAATCTGTCTATGGCTACACCTTC. The chain combines TRBV12-5 with TRBJ1-2; maybe TRBD1 (6 bases). This CDR3 region has 18 residues. From germline, CDR1 is LGHNT and CDR2 FRNRAP. Trimming took 0 bases from V and 4 from J, leaving 21 bases between them.